This TCR beta chain was profiled in a study of cytomegalovirus exposure and HLA in healthy donors. Study outcomes and limitations: In a later analysis, specific HLA alleles were associated with 16,000 or so TCR beta sequences at a 0.05 false discovery rate. Earlier results showed most TCR beta V segments being productive about 87% or about 30% of the time.

In the PCR, 60 Vbeta and 13 Jbeta primers were used. Clones were sequenced by immunoSEQ multiplex PCR, and TCRdb holds only the in-frame ones, with some missing. In the table there are under 200,000 clones, around three quarters of which are singletons. This CDR3 spans 17 amino acids. The V gene's germline CDR1 is SGHAT and CDR2 FQNNGV. V trimming: 4 bases; J trimming: 0 bases; junction bases outside the gene matches: 6. With regard to this clone: No antigen is known for it.

The sequencing sample was made of PBMCs. The rearrangement joins TRBV11-2 to TRBJ2-6; 7 nucleotides align to TRBD1. This TCR was recovered from a man in his forties or fifties in good health and CMV-seronegative. The CDR3 loop reads CASSSGGRTSGANVLTF. CDR3 nucleotides: TGTGCCAGCAGCTCAGGGGGACGGACCTCTGGGGCCAACGTCCTGACTTTC. The full variable domain, rest sourced from reference TRBV11-2 and TRBJ2-6, is EAGVAQSPRYKIIEKRQSVAFWCNPISGHATLYWYQQILGQGPKLLIQFQNNGVVDDSQLPKDRFSAERLKGVDSTLKIQPAKLEDSAVYLCASSSGGRTSGANVLTFGAGSRLTVL.